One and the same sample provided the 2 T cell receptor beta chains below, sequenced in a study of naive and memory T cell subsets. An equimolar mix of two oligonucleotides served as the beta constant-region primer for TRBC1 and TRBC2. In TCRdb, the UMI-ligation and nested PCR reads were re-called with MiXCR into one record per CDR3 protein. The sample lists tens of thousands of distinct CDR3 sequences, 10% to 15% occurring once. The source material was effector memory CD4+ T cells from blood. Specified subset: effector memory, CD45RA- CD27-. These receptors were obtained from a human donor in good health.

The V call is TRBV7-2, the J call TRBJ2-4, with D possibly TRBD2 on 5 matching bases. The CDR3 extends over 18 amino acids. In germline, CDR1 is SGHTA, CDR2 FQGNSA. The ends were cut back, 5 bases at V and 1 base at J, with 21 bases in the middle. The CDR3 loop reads CASSKLARATKAKNIQYF. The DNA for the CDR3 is TGTGCCAGCAGCAAGCTAGCCCGGGCCACTAAGGCCAAAAACATTCAGTACTTC.

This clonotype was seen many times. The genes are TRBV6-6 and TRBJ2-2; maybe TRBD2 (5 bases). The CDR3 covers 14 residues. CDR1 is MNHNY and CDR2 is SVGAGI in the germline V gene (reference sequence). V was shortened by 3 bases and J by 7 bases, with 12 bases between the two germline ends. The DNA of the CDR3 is TGTGCCAGCAGTTATCGACGAGGACTCGGGGAGCTGTTTTTT. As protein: CASSYRRGLGELFF.